The rows below give T cell receptor beta chains drawn from one sample of a study of shared clonotypes between healthy human individuals. Repertoires were generated with immunoSEQ multiplex PCR, while TCRdb's copy carries only in-frame clones and drops some. The sample includes almost 700,000 clones, about 92% seen only once; the top ten take roughly 22%. Sequencing was performed on naive CD8+ T cells sorted from blood. These receptors came from a man aged 25-45 years in good health. The CDR3 runs from the conserved cysteine through the conserved F or W. A D gene is named only where the DNA matches it firmly. Size tells how often a clone was seen (once, few, many) or the class of an expanded clone, and some rows leave it out.

j_call cdr3_length clone_size d_call v_call cdr3_nt cdr3_aa
TRBJ2-5 12 - - TRBV13 TGTGCCAGCAGCTTACTTGGGGAGACCCAGTACTTC CASSLLGETQYF
TRBJ2-7 14 - - TRBV7-9 TGTGCCAGCAGCTTAGCCTGGGAGTCGTTGGAGCAGTACTTC CASSLAWESLEQYF
TRBJ2-5 17 - TRBD1 TRBV7-8 TGTGCCAGCAGCCCCCGTCGAGGGCAGGGGGCCCAGGAGACCCAGTACTTC CASSPRRGQGAQETQYF
TRBJ1-1 16 - - TRBV7-9 TGTGCCAGCAGCTTACGGGTAACCCAGGGCCCCACTGAAGCTTTCTTT CASSLRVTQGPTEAFF
TRBJ2-7 12 - - TRBV5-1 TGCGCCAGCAGCCTTAATGCCTACGAGCAGTACTTC CASSLNAYEQYF
TRBJ1-2 13 - - TRBV27 TGTGCCAGCAGTGACGGACACCGCTATGGCTACACCTTC CASSDGHRYGYTF
TRBJ2-7 17 - - TRBV4-1 TGCGCCAGCAGCCAAGAAAAGACAGAATATGACTCCTACGAGCAGTACTTC CASSQEKTEYDSYEQYF
TRBJ1-4 16 - - TRBV28 TGTGCCATCCATGGGGGGGCGGAAGCAACTAATGAAAAACTGTTTTTT CAIHGGAEATNEKLFF
TRBJ1-5 15 - - TRBV27 TGTGCCAGCAGTGCCGCTCCGGGACGCAATCAGCCCCAGCATTTT CASSAAPGRNQPQHF
TRBJ1-1 16 - TRBD1 TRBV4-1 TGCGCCAGCAGCGGAGCGGGACAGCCTTACGGCACTGAAGCTTTCTTT CASSGAGQPYGTEAFF
TRBJ2-4 16 - - TRBV7-9 TGTGCCAGCAGCCCGGTAGGGACCTATGCCCAAAACATTCAGTACTTC CASSPVGTYAQNIQYF
TRBJ1-1 14 - - TRBV15 TGTGCCACCAGCAGAGTACAGGTTGGGACTGAAGCTTTCTTT CATSRVQVGTEAFF
TRBJ2-1 14 - - TRBV19 TGTGCCAGTAGTACTTTAGCGGACTACAATGAGCAGTTCTTC CASSTLADYNEQFF
TRBJ2-7 16 few - TRBV5-4 TGTGCCAGCAGCTTAACCGCGGACGGGCTCTCCTACGAGCAGTACTTC CASSLTADGLSYEQYF
TRBJ1-5 11 - - TRBV20-1 TGCAGTGCTAGAGCCGCGGGGGCCCAGCATTTT CSARAAGAQHF
TRBJ1-2 14 - - TRBV27 TGTGCCAGCAGTTTAGCGGGGGCCCCGTATGGCTACACCTTC CASSLAGAPYGYTF
TRBJ2-1 14 - - TRBV6-5 TGTGCCAGCAGTTACCAAACCCGCGAGAATGAGCAGTTCTTC CASSYQTRENEQFF
TRBJ2-7 14 once - TRBV28 TGTGCCAGCAGTGGCAGGGACCTTTTTTACGAGCAGTACTTC CASSGRDLFYEQYF
TRBJ2-4 15 once - TRBV15 TGTGCCACCAGCAGCCGGGACCGGGAAGTGAACATTCAGTACTTC CATSSRDREVNIQYF
TRBJ1-2 16 - - TRBV4-1 TGCGCCAGCAGCCAAGGGGCGGGCCGGGAGAACTATGGCTACACCTTC CASSQGAGRENYGYTF
TRBJ2-1 14 - TRBD2 TRBV6-1 TGTGCCAGCAGGGAGGAACTAGCGTCGAATGAGCAGTTCTTC CASREELASNEQFF
TRBJ2-3 12 - TRBD1 TRBV7-9 TGTGCCAGCAGCCTTGACAGGGGTCCGATTTATTTT CASSLDRGPIYF
TRBJ2-5 13 - - TRBV7-9 TGTGCCAGCAGCTTAACACCGCAAGAGACCCAGTACTTC CASSLTPQETQYF
TRBJ1-1 12 - - TRBV5-8 TGTGCCAGCAGCTTAGAGGAGTTTGAAGCTTTCTTT CASSLEEFEAFF
TRBJ2-7 16 - TRBD2 TRBV18 TGTGCCAGCTCACCTCCCGGCGGGAGGGCCCGGCGCGAGCAGTACTTC CASSPPGGRARREQYF
TRBJ1-4 14 - - TRBV5-5 TGTGCCAGCAGCTTGGTTTATGAAGGAGAAAAACTGTTTTTT CASSLVYEGEKLFF
TRBJ1-3 16 once TRBD1 TRBV28 TGTGCCAGCAGCAGGACAGGGGGCATCCTTGGAAACACCATATATTTT CASSRTGGILGNTIYF
TRBJ2-1 13 - - TRBV29-1 TGCAGCGTTGAAAAGGTGGCAGGCAATGAGCAGTTCTTC CSVEKVAGNEQFF
TRBJ1-1 14 many - TRBV6-1 TGTGCCAGCAGTGAAAAGGAGGACTACACTGAAGCTTTCTTT CASSEKEDYTEAFF
TRBJ2-3 15 - - TRBV27 TGTGCCAGCAGTTTAATCCCCTCCCCACCAGATACGCAGTATTTT CASSLIPSPPDTQYF
TRBJ2-1 15 - TRBD2 TRBV28 TGTGCCAGCAGTTTGGGGCTAGCGGGCGTCAATGAGCAGTTCTTC CASSLGLAGVNEQFF
TRBJ2-1 15 - TRBD2 TRBV5-1 TGCGCCAGCAGCTTGGATCCAGCGGGAGAGGGGGAGCAGTTCTTC CASSLDPAGEGEQFF
TRBJ2-3 14 - - TRBV19 TGTGCCAGTAGTACAATCCAGGGTACAGATACGCAGTATTTT CASSTIQGTDTQYF
TRBJ2-5 13 - - TRBV4-1 TGCGCCAGCAGCCAAAACCAGGTCGAGACCCAGTACTTC CASSQNQVETQYF
TRBJ2-1 15 - - TRBV7-6 TGTGCCAGCAGCAGGGTAGGGAGCTCCTACAATGAGCAGTTCTTC CASSRVGSSYNEQFF
TRBJ2-2 13 - - TRBV11-3 TGTGCCAGCAGCCCACCGAACACCGGGGAGCTGTTTTTT CASSPPNTGELFF
TRBJ2-1 21 - TRBD2 TRBV7-2 TGTGCCAGCAGCTTAGCGGGGACTAGCGGGAGGTACCTTAGCTCCTACAATGAGCAGTTCTTC CASSLAGTSGRYLSSYNEQFF
TRBJ2-3 13 once - TRBV4-1 TGCGCCAGCAGCCAAGCCGGAACAGATACGCAGTATTTT CASSQAGTDTQYF
TRBJ1-1 14 - - TRBV27 TGTGCCAGCAGTTTATCGAGGAAGAACACTGAAGCTTTCTTT CASSLSRKNTEAFF
TRBJ2-7 14 once - TRBV5-5 TGTGCCAGCCCGCACTCAACCCTTGTCTACGAGCAGTACTTC CASPHSTLVYEQYF
TRBJ2-5 17 - TRBD2 TRBV7-9 TGTGCCAGCAGCTTAGCGGGAGCGGGAGTCGAACAAGAGACCCAGTACTTC CASSLAGAGVEQETQYF
TRBJ2-1 15 - - TRBV11-3 TGTGCCAGCAGCTCCCACATGGAGGGCCAGAATGAGCAGTTCTTC CASSSHMEGQNEQFF
TRBJ2-1 14 - - TRBV13 TGTGCCAGCAGCTTACGTTCACACTACAATGAGCAGTTCTTC CASSLRSHYNEQFF
TRBJ2-1 13 - - TRBV27 TGTGCCAGCAGTACGAGGGCTTACAATGAGCAGTTCTTC CASSTRAYNEQFF
TRBJ2-1 16 - TRBD2 TRBV5-1 TGCGCCAGCAGCTTGGATATAGCGGGAGAGATCAATGAGCAGTTCTTC CASSLDIAGEINEQFF
TRBJ2-3 16 - TRBD2 TRBV28 TGTGCCAGCAGTTTAGGTAGCGGGGTTAGCACAGATACGCAGTATTTT CASSLGSGVSTDTQYF
TRBJ1-5 14 - - TRBV6-6 TGTGCCAGCGGTCCAGGGGCGTGGGATCAGCCCCAGCATTTT CASGPGAWDQPQHF
TRBJ1-5 16 - - TRBV6-5 TGTGCCAGCAGTTACTCGTCCCCCGCAGGGAATCAGCCCCAGCATTTT CASSYSSPAGNQPQHF
TRBJ2-1 15 once TRBD2 TRBV4-3 TGCGCCAGCAGCCAGGGACTAGCGGGAAACAATGAGCAGTTCTTC CASSQGLAGNNEQFF
TRBJ1-1 13 once - TRBV29-1 TGCAGCGTTGTTAGTATGGGGGAAGTCGAAGCTTTCTTT CSVVSMGEVEAFF
TRBJ1-3 13 - - TRBV10-1 TGCGCCAGCAATGGCCGGCGCGGAAACACCATATATTTT CASNGRRGNTIYF
TRBJ2-7 14 - - TRBV10-2 TGCGCCAGCAAGCTCCCGGGGACTGCCTACGAGCAGTACTTC CASKLPGTAYEQYF
TRBJ1-5 19 - - TRBV6-4 TGTGCCAGCAGTGACTCGATCTGGGTACGGAAGAGGGCCTATCAGCCCCAGCATTTT CASSDSIWVRKRAYQPQHF
TRBJ2-5 14 - - TRBV13 TGTGCCAGCAGCTTATGGGAGTACCAAGAGACCCAGTACTTC CASSLWEYQETQYF
TRBJ2-2 13 - - TRBV7-9 TGTGCCAGCAGCTTGGGGAGCCCCGGGGAGCTGTTTTTT CASSLGSPGELFF